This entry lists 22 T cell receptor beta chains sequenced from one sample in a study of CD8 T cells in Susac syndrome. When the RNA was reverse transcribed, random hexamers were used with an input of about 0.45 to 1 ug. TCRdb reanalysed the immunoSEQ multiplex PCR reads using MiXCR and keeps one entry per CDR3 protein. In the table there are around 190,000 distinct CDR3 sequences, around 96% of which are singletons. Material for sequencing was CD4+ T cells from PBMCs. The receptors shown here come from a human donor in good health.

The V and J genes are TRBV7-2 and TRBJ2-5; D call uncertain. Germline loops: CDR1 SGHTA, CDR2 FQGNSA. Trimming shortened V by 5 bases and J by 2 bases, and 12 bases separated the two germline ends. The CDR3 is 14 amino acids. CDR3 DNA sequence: TGTGCCAGCAGCCCCACGAGGCGGCAAGAGACCCAGTACTTC. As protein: CASSPTRRQETQYF.

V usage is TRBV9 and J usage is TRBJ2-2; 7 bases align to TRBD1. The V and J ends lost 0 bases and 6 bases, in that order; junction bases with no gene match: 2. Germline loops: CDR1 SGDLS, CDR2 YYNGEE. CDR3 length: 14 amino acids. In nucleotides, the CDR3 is TGTGCCAGCAGCGTAGAGCAGGGGGCCGGGGAGCTGTTTTTT. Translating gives CASSVEQGAGELFF. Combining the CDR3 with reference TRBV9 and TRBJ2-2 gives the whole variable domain DSGVTQTPKHLITATGQRVTLRCSPRSGDLSVYWYQQSLDQGLQFLIQYYNGEERAKGNILERFSAQQFPDLHSELNLSSLELGDSALYFCASSVEQGAGELFFGEGSRLTVL.

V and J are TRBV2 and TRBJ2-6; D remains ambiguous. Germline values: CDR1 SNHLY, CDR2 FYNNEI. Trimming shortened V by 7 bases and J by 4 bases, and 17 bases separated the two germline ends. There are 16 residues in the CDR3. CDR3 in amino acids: CASIGNPSAGANVLTF. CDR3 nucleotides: TGTGCCAGCATTGGCAATCCCTCGGCCGGGGCCAACGTCCTGACTTTC.

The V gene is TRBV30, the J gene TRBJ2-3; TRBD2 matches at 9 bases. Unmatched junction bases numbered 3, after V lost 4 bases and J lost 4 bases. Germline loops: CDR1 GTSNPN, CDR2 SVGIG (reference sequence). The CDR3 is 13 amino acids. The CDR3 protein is CAWKVAGADTQYF. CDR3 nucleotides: TGTGCCTGGAAGGTAGCGGGAGCAGATACGCAGTATTTT. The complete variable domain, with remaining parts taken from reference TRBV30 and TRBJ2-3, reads SQTIHQWPATLVQPVGSPLSLECTVEGTSNPNLYWYRQAAGRGLQLLFYSVGIGQISSEVPQNLSASRPQDRQFILSSKKLLLSDSGFYLCAWKVAGADTQYFGPGTRLTVL.

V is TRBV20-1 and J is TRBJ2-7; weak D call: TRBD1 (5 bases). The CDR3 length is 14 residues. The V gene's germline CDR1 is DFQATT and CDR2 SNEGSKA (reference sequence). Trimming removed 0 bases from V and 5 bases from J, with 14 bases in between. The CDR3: CSARDTAGLNEQYF. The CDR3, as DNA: TGCAGTGCTAGAGATACTGCAGGGTTGAACGAGCAGTACTTC.

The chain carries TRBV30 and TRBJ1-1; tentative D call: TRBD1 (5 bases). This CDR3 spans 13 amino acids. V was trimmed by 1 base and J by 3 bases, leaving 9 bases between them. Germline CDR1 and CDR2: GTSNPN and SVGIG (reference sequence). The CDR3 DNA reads TGTGCCTGGAGTGGAGGGGCGGACACTGAAGCTTTCTTT. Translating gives CAWSGGADTEAFF.

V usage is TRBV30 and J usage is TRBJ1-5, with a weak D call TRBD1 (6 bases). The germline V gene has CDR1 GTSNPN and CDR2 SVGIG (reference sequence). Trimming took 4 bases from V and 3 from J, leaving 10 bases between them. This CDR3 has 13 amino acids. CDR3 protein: CAWTTGSNQPQHF. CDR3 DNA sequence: TGTGCCTGGACCACAGGGTCCAATCAGCCCCAGCATTTT. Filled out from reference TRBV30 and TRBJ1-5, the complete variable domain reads SQTIHQWPATLVQPVGSPLSLECTVEGTSNPNLYWYRQAAGRGLQLLFYSVGIGQISSEVPQNLSASRPQDRQFILSSKKLLLSDSGFYLCAWTTGSNQPQHFGDGTRLSIL.

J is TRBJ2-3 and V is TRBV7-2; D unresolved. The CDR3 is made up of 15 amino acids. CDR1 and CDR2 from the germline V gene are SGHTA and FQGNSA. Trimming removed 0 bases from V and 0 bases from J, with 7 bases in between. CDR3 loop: CASSLAQASTDTQYF. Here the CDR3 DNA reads TGTGCCAGCAGCTTAGCGCAGGCCAGCACAGATACGCAGTATTTT. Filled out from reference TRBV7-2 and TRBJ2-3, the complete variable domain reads GAGVSQSPSNKVTEKGKDVELRCDPISGHTALYWYRQSLGQGLEFLIYFQGNSAPDKSGLPSDRFSAERTGGSVSTLTIQRTQQEDSAVYLCASSLAQASTDTQYFGPGTRLTVL.

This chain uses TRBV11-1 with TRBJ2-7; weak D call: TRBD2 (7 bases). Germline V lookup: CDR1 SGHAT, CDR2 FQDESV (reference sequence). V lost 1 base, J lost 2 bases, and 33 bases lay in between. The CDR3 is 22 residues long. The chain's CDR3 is CASSLGGGPRQASSGPTYEQYF. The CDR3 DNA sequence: TGTGCCAGCAGCTTAGGAGGGGGACCGCGGCAAGCGAGTAGCGGGCCAACCTACGAGCAGTACTTC.

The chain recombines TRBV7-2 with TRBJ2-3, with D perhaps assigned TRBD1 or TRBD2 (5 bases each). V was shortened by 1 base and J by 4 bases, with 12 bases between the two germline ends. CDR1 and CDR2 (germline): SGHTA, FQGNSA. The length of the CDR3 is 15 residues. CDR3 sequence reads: CASSLVGVRPDTQYF. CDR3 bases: TGTGCCAGCAGCTTAGTGGGGGTTCGGCCAGATACGCAGTATTTT.

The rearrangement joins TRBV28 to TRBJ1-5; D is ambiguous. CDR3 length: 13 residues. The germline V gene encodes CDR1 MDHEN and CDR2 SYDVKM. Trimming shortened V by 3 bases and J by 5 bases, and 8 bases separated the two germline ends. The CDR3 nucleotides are TGTGCCAGCAGTTTCGGGGTTGATCAGCCCCAGCATTTT. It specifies CASSFGVDQPQHF.

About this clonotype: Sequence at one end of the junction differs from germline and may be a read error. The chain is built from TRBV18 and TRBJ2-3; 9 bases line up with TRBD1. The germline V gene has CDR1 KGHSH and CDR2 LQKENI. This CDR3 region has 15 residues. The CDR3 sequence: CTSSPRQGEVDTQYF. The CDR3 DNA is TGTACCAGCTCACCGCGACAGGGGGAGGTAGATACGCAGTATTTT.

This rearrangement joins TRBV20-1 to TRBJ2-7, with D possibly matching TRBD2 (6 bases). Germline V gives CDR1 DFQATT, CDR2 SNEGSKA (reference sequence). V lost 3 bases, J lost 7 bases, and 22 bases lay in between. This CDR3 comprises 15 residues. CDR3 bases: TGCAGTGCTAGGGATGGGGGAGGACTCCCATTGGAGCAGTACTTC. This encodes CSARDGGGLPLEQYF.

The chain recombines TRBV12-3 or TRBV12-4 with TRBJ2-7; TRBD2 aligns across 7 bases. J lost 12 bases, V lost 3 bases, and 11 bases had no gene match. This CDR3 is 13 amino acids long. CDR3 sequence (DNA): TGTGCCAGCAGTTTCGGGGGGACCTCTGAAAGGTACTTC. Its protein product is CASSFGGTSERYF.

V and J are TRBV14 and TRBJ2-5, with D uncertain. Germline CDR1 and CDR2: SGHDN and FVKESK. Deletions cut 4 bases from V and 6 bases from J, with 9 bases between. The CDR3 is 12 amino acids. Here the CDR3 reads CASSRQVQTQYF. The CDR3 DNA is TGTGCCAGCAGCCGGCAGGTACAGACCCAGTACTTC.

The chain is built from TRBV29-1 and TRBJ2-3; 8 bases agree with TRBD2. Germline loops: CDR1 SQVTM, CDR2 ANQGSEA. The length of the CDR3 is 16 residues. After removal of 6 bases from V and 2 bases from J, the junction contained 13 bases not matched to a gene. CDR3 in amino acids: CSVSLSSGPNTDTQYF. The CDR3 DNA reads TGCAGCGTCTCACTTTCTAGCGGGCCTAACACAGATACGCAGTATTTT.

CDR3 sequence (DNA): TGTGCCTCCCGGGAGTCGGTAAACATTCAGTACTTC. This translates into CASRESVNIQYF. The chain has TRBV30 and TRBJ2-4, with D perhaps matching TRBD2 (6 bases). The germline gives CDR1 GTSNPN, CDR2 SVGIG (reference sequence). V lost 7 bases and J lost 6, with 13 bases in between. The CDR3 covers 12 residues.

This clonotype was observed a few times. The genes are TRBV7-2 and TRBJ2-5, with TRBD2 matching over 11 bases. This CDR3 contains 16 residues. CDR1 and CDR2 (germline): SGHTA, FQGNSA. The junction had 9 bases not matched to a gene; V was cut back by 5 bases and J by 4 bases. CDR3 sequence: CASSAFSGGAGETQYF. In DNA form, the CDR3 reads TGTGCCAGCAGCGCCTTTAGCGGGGGGGCGGGAGAGACCCAGTACTTC.

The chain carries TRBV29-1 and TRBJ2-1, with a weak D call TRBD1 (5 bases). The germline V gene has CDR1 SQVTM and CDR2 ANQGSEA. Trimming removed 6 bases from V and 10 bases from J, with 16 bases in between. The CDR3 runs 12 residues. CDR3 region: CSVAQVGREQFF. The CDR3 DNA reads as TGCAGCGTCGCACAGGTGGGGCGAGAGCAGTTCTTC.

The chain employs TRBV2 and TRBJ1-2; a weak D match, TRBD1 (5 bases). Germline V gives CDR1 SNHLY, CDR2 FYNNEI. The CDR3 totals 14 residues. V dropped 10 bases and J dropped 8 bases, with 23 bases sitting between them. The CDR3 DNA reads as TGTGCCATCGCCCCGATCTCAGGGTCTGGGGGCTACACCTTC. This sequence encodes CAIAPISGSGGYTF.

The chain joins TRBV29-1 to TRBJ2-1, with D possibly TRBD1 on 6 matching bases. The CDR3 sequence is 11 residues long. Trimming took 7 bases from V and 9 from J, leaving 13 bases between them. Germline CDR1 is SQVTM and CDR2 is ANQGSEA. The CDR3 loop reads CSAFRDTEQFF. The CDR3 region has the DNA TGCAGCGCTTTTCGGGACACTGAGCAGTTCTTC.

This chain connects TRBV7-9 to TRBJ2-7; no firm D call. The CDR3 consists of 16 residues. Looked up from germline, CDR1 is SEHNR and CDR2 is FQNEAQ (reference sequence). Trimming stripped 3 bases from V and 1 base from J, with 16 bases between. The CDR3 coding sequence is TGTGCCAGCAGCTTCGTTACCGGGCAGGCGTCCTACGAGCAGTACTTC. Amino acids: CASSFVTGQASYEQYF.